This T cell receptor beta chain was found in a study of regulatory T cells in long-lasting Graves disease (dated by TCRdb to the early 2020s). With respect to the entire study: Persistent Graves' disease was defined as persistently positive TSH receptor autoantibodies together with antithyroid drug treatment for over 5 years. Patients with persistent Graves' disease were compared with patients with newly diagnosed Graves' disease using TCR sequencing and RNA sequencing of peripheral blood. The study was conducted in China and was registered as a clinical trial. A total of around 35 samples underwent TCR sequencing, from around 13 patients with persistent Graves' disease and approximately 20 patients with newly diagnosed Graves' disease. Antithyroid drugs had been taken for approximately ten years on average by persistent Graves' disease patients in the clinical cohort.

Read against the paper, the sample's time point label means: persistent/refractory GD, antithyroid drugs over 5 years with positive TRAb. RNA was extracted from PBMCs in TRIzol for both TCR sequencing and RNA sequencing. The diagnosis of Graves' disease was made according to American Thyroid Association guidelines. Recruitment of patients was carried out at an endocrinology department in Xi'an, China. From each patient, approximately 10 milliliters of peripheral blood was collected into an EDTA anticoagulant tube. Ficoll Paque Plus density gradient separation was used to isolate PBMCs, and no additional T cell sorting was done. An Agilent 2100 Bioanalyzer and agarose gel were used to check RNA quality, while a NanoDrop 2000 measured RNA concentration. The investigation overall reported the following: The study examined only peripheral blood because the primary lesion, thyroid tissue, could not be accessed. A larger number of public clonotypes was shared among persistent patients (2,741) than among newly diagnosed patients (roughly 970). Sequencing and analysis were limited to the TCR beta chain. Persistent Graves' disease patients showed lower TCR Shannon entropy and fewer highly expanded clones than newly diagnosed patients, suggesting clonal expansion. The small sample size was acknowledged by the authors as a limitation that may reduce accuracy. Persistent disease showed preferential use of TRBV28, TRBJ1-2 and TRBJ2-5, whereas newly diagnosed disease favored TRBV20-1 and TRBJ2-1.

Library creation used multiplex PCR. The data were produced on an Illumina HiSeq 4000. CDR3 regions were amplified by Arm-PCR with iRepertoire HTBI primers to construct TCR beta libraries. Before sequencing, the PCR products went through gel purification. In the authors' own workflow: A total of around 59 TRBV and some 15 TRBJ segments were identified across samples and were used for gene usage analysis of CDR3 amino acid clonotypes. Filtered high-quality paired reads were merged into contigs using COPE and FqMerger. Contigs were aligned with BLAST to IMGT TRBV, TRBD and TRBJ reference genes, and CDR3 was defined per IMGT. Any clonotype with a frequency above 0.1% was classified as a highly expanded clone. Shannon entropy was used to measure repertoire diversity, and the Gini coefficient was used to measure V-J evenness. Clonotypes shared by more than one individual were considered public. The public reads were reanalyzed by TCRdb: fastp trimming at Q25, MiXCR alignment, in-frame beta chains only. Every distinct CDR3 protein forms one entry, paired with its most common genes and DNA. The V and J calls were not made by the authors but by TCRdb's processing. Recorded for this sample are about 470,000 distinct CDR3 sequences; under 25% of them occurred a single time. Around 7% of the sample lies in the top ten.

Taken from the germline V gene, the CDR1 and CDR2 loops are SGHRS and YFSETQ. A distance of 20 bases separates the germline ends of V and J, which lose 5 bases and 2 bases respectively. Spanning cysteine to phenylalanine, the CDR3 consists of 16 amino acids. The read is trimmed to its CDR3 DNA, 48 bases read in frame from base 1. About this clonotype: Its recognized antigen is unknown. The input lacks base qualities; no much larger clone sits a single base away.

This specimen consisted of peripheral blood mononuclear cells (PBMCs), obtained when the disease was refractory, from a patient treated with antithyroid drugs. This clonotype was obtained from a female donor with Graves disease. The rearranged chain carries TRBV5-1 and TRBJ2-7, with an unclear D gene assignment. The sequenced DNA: TGCGCCAGCAGTCAATCTAACGGTGCCGGCGCCTACGAGCAGTACTTC. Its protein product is CASSQSNGAGAYEQYF.